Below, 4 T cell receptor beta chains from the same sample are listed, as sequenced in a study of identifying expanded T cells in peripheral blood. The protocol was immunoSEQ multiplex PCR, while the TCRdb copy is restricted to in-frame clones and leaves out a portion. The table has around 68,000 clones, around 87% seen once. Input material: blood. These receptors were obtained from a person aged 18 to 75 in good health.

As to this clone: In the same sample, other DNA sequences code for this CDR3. For the CDR3, the DNA is TGTGCCACCAGCCTGGGACAGGGGTATTCACCCCTCCACTTT. It specifies CATSLGQGYSPLHF. This chain uses TRBV15 with TRBJ1-6; TRBD1 matches at 10 bases. Germline assignment: CDR1 LNHNV and CDR2 YYDKDF (reference sequence). This CDR3 region has 14 residues. The V gene end was trimmed by 5 bases and the J gene end by 8 bases; junction bases not matched to a gene: 3.

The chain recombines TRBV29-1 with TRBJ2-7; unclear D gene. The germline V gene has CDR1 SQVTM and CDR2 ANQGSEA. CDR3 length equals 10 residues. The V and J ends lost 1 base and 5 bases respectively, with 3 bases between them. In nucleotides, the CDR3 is TGCAGCGTTGAAGGGGACGAGCAGTACTTC. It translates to CSVEGDEQYF.

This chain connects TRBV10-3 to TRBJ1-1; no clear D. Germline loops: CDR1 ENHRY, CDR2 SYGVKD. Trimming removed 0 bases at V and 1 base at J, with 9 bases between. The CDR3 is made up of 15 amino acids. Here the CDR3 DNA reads TGTGCCATCAGTGAGTCGCCGTCGGAGAACACTGAAGCTTTCTTT. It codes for CAISESPSENTEAFF.

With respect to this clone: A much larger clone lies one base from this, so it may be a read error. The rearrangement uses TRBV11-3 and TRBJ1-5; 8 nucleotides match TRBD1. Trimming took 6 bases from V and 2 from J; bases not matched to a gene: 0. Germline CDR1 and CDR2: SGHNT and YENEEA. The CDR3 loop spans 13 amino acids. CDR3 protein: CASRTGGNQPQHF. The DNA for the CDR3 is TGTGCCAGCAGGACAGGGGGCAATCAGCCCCAGCATTTT.